The next 3 T cell receptor beta chains were all read from a single sample in a study of OX40 agonist ivuxolimab in advanced cancers. Generated by immunoSEQ multiplex PCR, the TCRdb table keeps only in-frame clones and is missing some. The sample records about 19,000 clones, approximately 77% being singletons. The specimen comprised CD4+ or CD8+ T cells sorted from blood, sampled in a trial of the OX40 agonist ivuxolimab. Every receptor here comes from an adult with an advanced solid tumor such as melanoma, head and neck, liver or kidney cancer.

This chain connects TRBV27 to TRBJ2-7, with 9 bases fitting TRBD1. The CDR3 loop spans 14 amino acids. The trim removed 6 bases at V and 5 bases at J, leaving 8 bases unmatched. CDR1 MNHEY and CDR2 SMNVEV come from the germline V gene (reference sequence). CDR3 coding DNA: TGTGCCAGCAGGACACAGGGGGCGAGTGACGAGCAGTACTTC. Residues: CASRTQGASDEQYF.

This clone appeared once. The chain recombines TRBV7-9 with TRBJ1-5, with a possible D match to TRBD1 (6 bases). The CDR3 covers 17 residues. The germline gives CDR1 SEHNR, CDR2 FQNEAQ (reference sequence). Trimming stripped 6 bases from V and 2 bases from J, with 20 bases between. The CDR3 loop reads CASSPFGGALGNQPQHF. The DNA for the CDR3 is TGTGCCAGCAGTCCCTTCGGGGGCGCCCTTGGCAATCAGCCCCAGCATTTT.

The chain carries TRBV6-4 and TRBJ2-6; TRBD2 agrees at 9 bases. Germline CDR1 and CDR2: MRHNA and SNTAGT. V shed 3 bases, J shed 0 bases, and the junction held 0 bases outside the gene matches. The length of the CDR3 is 16 residues. As DNA, the CDR3 is TGTGCCAGCAGTGAGACTAGCGGCTCTGGGGCCAACGTCCTGACTTTC. Protein sequence: CASSETSGSGANVLTF.